The rows below give T cell receptor beta chains drawn from one sample of a study of blood T cell repertoires in COVID-19. Assay used: immunoSEQ multiplex PCR; TCRdb lists only in-frame clones, some missing. The data contain over 50,000 clones, around 84% of them singletons. The sequenced sample consisted of peripheral blood. The origin of the receptors is a man in his 70s with active COVID-19. Both conserved end residues are part of each CDR3. The D gene is left open where the match is weak. Part of the rows lack a size; the others show once, few, many or a class for expanded clones.

D gene: TRBD1
V gene: TRBV15
clone size: .
J gene: TRBJ2-1
CDR3 protein: CATSDRQGEYNEQFF
CDR3 DNA: TGTGCCACCAGCGATCGACAGGGGGAGTACAATGAGCAGTTCTTC

D gene: .
V gene: TRBV9
clone size: .
J gene: TRBJ2-3
CDR3 protein: CASSARTAGYLTDTQYF
CDR3 DNA: TGTGCCAGCAGCGCGCGCACGGCAGGATATCTCACAGATACGCAGTATTTT

D gene: .
V gene: TRBV18
clone size: .
J gene: TRBJ2-7
CDR3 protein: CASSLRSLQLYEQYF
CDR3 DNA: TGTGCCAGCTCACTTCGATCACTCCAACTCTACGAGCAGTACTTC

D gene: .
V gene: TRBV9
clone size: .
J gene: TRBJ1-4
CDR3 protein: CASSGLGGREKLFF
CDR3 DNA: TGTGCCAGCAGCGGATTGGGGGGGCGAGAAAAACTGTTTTTT

D gene: .
V gene: TRBV2
clone size: few
J gene: TRBJ2-3
CDR3 protein: CASRPSGGGTDTQYF
CDR3 DNA: TGTGCCAGCCGGCCGAGCGGTGGGGGCACAGATACGCAGTATTTT

D gene: .
V gene: TRBV7-2
clone size: .
J gene: TRBJ1-4
CDR3 protein: CASSPGLQGGEKLFF
CDR3 DNA: TGTGCCAGCAGCCCAGGGCTGCAGGGTGGTGAAAAACTGTTTTTT

D gene: .
V gene: TRBV4-1
clone size: .
J gene: TRBJ2-5
CDR3 protein: CASSRWDNQETQYF
CDR3 DNA: TGCGCCAGCAGCCGATGGGACAACCAAGAGACCCAGTACTTC

D gene: .
V gene: TRBV5-1
clone size: .
J gene: TRBJ2-7
CDR3 protein: CASSFQGDEQYF
CDR3 DNA: TGCGCCAGCAGCTTTCAGGGCGACGAGCAGTACTTC

D gene: .
V gene: TRBV6-5
clone size: .
J gene: TRBJ1-2
CDR3 protein: CASSYESGQPTDGYTF
CDR3 DNA: TGTGCCAGCAGTTACGAATCAGGCCAACCAACGGATGGCTACACCTTC

D gene: TRBD2
V gene: TRBV12-5
clone size: .
J gene: TRBJ2-1
CDR3 protein: CASGLGLAGDLSYNEQFF
CDR3 DNA: TGTGCTAGTGGTTTGGGGCTAGCGGGGGACCTCTCCTACAATGAGCAGTTCTTC

D gene: .
V gene: TRBV21-1
clone size: .
J gene: TRBJ2-6
CDR3 protein: CPSSIGAGGAGANVLTF
CDR3 DNA: TGTCCCAGCAGCATCGGGGCGGGGGGAGCTGGGGCCAACGTCCTGACTTTC

D gene: .
V gene: TRBV4-1
clone size: .
J gene: TRBJ1-2
CDR3 protein: CASSHLVGDYTF
CDR3 DNA: TGCGCCAGCAGCCATTTAGTGGGAGACTACACCTTC

D gene: TRBD1
V gene: TRBV18
clone size: .
J gene: TRBJ2-5
CDR3 protein: CASSFNRGNLQETQYF
CDR3 DNA: TGTGCCAGCTCCTTTAACAGGGGAAACCTACAAGAGACCCAGTACTTC

D gene: .
V gene: TRBV20-1
clone size: .
J gene: TRBJ1-1
CDR3 protein: CSASGNRVGEAFF
CDR3 DNA: TGCAGTGCTAGTGGTAACAGGGTCGGAGAGGCTTTCTTT

D gene: TRBD1
V gene: TRBV19
clone size: .
J gene: TRBJ2-7
CDR3 protein: CASSIGTGLMGEQYF
CDR3 DNA: TGTGCCAGTAGTATAGGGACAGGCCTTATGGGCGAGCAGTACTTC

D gene: TRBD2
V gene: TRBV6-5
clone size: .
J gene: TRBJ2-5
CDR3 protein: CASSYLRQAGGTQYF
CDR3 DNA: TGTGCCAGCAGTTACCTTAGACAGGCGGGGGGGACCCAGTACTTC